This paragraph reports one T cell receptor (beta chain). Which antigen it targets is not known. No base quality information exists; no much larger clone differs at one position. The same CDR3 arises from other DNA sequences in this sample as well. The data are from a study of cytomegalovirus exposure and HLA in healthy donors (TCRdb year 2017). About the investigation overall: The 670 or so repertoires of the first cohort and the 120 or so validation repertoires were produced on the same platform, according to a later analysis. In addition to the first cohort of roughly 670 subjects, a separate validation cohort of around 110 different subjects was used. The study combined high-throughput TCR immunosequencing, statistical association of individual TCRs with disease status, and machine learning to predict cytomegalovirus infection status. The study aimed to test whether signatures of past pathogen exposure could be identified by cataloging public T cell receptors. On the study overall, not on this receptor specifically: A later analysis lacked HLA typing for the validation cohort, so it scored co-occurrence in that cohort across all 130 or so repertoires. The classifier was reported to diagnose cytomegalovirus status with high specificity and sensitivity in both the original cohort and the validation cohort. Of the cluster scores, approximately 95% were above 0 in a later analysis, which found that TCRs clustered in the first cohort also tended to co-occur in the 95 to 150 validation repertoires. The authors suggested that the approach could potentially be extended to other disease states and immunological phenotypes. The study gave a list of under 200 TCR beta chains associated with cytomegalovirus. Most TCR sequences were observed very rarely across donors, whereas some public TCRs were present in many individuals. Three of the identified cytomegalovirus-associated TCR beta chains were confirmed in vitro to be specific for cytomegalovirus antigens.

The library was generated by the immunoSEQ multiplex PCR assay. The paper's data handling went like this. A statistical classification framework was developed to diagnose cytomegalovirus status using the catalog of TCR beta chain sequences. TCRdb's version of the immuneACCESS table is confined to in-frame rearrangements and falls short of the full clone set. An unresolved V gene accounts for under half of the shortfall where checked; the remainder is of unknown origin. The V and J calls and clone size come from that table; D and trimming were worked out from the DNA. The table for this sample lists 150,000 to 200,000 clones; approximately 86% of them were counted only once. Of the sample, roughly 6.6% falls within the top ten clones. The donors were included in the validation cohort of over a hundred subjects, a group kept apart from the roughly 680-subject first cohort. Counted from cysteine to phenylalanine, this CDR3 has 14 amino acids. CDR3 DNA is the only sequence kept; it has 42 bases, read in frame from the first base. From a lookup of the germline V gene, CDR1 and CDR2 are MDHEN and SYDVKM. V lost 3 bases and J lost 6 bases; the stretch between them is 12 bases long.

The rearrangement joined TRBV28 to TRBJ1-5; possibly the D gene is TRBD1, per 5 matching bases. The sequencing input was PBMCs. The source is a man under 40 in good health and CMV-seropositive. The nucleotide sequence is given as TGTGCCAGCAGTTTGGGGGGGTCTCGTCAGCCCCAGCATTTT. This encodes CASSLGGSRQPQHF.